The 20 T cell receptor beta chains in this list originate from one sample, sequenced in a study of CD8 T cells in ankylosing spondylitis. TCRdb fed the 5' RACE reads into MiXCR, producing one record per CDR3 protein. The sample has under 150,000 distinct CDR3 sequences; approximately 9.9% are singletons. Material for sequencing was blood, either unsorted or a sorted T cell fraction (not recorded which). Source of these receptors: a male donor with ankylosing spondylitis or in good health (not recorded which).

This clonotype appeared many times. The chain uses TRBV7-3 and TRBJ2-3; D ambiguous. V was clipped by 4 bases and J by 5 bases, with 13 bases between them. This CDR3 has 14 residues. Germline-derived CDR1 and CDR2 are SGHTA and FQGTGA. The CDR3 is CASSSGLSGDTQYF. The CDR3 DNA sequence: TGTGCCAGCAGCTCGGGCCTCTCCGGAGATACGCAGTATTTT.

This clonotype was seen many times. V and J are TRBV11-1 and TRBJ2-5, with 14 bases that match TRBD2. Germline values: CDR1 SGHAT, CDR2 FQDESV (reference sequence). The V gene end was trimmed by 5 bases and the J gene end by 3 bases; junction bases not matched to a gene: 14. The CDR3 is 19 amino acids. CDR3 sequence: CASSPMFGTSGRSKETQYF. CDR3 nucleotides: TGTGCCAGCAGCCCCATGTTCGGGACTAGCGGGAGAAGTAAAGAGACCCAGTACTTC.

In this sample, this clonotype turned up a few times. CDR3 amino acids: CASNSLGANTEAFF. The CDR3 coding sequence is TGTGCCAGCAACTCCTTAGGCGCGAACACTGAAGCTTTCTTT. This sequence joins TRBV6-2 or TRBV6-3 and TRBJ1-1; D is uncertain. The CDR3 is 14 amino acids. Per germline, CDR1 MNHEY and CDR2 SVGEGT. V gave up 7 bases and J gave up 1 base, with 13 bases separating them.

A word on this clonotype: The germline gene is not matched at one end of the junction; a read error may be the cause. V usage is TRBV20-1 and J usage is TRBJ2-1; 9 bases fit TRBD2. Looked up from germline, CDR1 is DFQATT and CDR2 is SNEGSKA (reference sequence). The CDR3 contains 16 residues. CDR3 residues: CCARDGAGGYYNEQFF. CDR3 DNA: TGCTGTGCTAGAGATGGGGCGGGAGGGTATTACAATGAGCAGTTCTTC.

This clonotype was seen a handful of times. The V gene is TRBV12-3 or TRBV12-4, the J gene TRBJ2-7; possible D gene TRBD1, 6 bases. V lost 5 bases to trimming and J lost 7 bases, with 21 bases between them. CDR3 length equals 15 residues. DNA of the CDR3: TGTGCCAGCAGTCTACTACGACGGGACAAAAGGGAGCAGTACTTC. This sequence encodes CASSLLRRDKREQYF.

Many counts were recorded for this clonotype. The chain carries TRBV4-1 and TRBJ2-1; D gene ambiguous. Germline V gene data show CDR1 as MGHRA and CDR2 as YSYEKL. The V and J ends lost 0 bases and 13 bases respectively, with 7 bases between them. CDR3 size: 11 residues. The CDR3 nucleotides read TGCGCCAGCAGCCAAGAACAGACCCAGTTCTTC. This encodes CASSQEQTQFF.

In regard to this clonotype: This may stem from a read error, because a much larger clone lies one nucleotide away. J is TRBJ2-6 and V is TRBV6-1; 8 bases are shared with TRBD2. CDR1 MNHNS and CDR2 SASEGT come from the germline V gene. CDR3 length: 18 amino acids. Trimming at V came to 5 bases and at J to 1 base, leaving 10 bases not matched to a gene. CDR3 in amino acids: CASSTTSGLGSGANVLTF. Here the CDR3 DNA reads TGTGCCAGCAGTACAACTTCGGGACTAGGGTCTGGGGCCAACGTCCTGACTTTC.

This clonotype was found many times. The CDR3 DNA reads TGCAGTGCTAGAGGGGCTCCCGAGTTACTAGCGGGTCAAGAGACCCAGTACTTC. It codes for CSARGAPELLAGQETQYF. The chain uses TRBV20-1 and TRBJ2-5; 9 nucleotides match TRBD2. Per the germline V gene, CDR1 is DFQATT and CDR2 is SNEGSKA (reference sequence). This CDR3 region has 18 residues. The V gene end was trimmed by 1 base and the J gene end by 2 bases; junction bases not matched to a gene: 14.

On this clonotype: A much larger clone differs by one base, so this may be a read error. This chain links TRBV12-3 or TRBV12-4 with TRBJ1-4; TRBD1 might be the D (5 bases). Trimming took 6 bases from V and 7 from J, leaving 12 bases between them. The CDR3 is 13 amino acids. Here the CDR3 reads CASRRGQSEKLFF. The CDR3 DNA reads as TGTGCCAGCAGGCGAGGACAAAGTGAAAAACTGTTTTTT.

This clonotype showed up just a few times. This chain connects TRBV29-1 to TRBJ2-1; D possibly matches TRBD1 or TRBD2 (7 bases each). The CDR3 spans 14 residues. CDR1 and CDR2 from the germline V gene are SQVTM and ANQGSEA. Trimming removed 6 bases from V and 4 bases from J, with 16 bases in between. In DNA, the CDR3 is TGCAGCGTGGGGAGGGACAGAATGTACAATGAGCAGTTCTTC. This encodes CSVGRDRMYNEQFF.

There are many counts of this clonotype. CDR3 in DNA: TGCGCCAGCAGCTTGCAGGGGACAGGGAACACCGGGGAGCTGTTTTTT. Protein: CASSLQGTGNTGELFF. V gene TRBV5-1 combines with J gene TRBJ2-2, with 8 nucleotides matching TRBD1. The germline gives CDR1 SGHRS, CDR2 YFSETQ. The ends lost 1 base at V and 1 base at J; junction bases unmatched: 3. CDR3 size: 16 residues.

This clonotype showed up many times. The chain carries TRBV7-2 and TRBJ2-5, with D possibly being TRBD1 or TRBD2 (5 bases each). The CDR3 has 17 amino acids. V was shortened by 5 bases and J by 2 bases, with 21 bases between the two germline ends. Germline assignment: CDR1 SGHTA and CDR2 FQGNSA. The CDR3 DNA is TGTGCCAGCAGCCCACAACCTTTGGGGGTTCGTCAAGAGACCCAGTACTTC. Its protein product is CASSPQPLGVRQETQYF.

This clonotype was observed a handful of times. The CDR3 sequence: CASSGSSTDTQYF. In DNA, the CDR3 is TGTGCCAGCAGTGGATCTAGCACAGATACGCAGTATTTT. The V call is TRBV6-4, the J call TRBJ2-3; D gene unclear. Trimming stripped 4 bases from V and 0 bases from J, with 5 bases between. CDR1 is MRHNA, CDR2 SNTAGT, per germline. The CDR3 length is 13 residues.

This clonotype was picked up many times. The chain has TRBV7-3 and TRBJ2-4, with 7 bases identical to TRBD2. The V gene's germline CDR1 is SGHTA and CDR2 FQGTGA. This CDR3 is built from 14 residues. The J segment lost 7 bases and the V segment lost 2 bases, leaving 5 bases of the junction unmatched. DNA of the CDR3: TGTGCCAGCAGCTTAGCTCGGGAGGAGAACATTCAGTACTTC. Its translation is CASSLAREENIQYF.

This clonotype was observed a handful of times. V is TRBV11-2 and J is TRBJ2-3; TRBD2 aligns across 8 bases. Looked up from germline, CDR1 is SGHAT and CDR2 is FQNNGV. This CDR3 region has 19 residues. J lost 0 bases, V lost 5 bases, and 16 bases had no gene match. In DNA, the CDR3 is TGTGCCAGCAGCGGCGGGCTTGACCCGGGACTAGGTAGCACAGATACGCAGTATTTT. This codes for CASSGGLDPGLGSTDTQYF. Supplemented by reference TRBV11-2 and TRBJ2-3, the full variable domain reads EAGVAQSPRYKIIEKRQSVAFWCNPISGHATLYWYQQILGQGPKLLIQFQNNGVVDDSQLPKDRFSAERLKGVDSTLKIQPAKLEDSAVYLCASSGGLDPGLGSTDTQYFGPGTRLTVL.

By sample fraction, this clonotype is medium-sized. CDR3 region: CASSTISSRPQHF. CDR3 in DNA: TGTGCCAGCAGTACGATCAGCAGTCGGCCCCAGCATTTT. The chain combines TRBV12-3 or TRBV12-4 with TRBJ1-5; no clear D. This CDR3 contains 13 residues. With 5 bases removed from V and 9 bases from J, the gap between germline ends came to 14 bases.

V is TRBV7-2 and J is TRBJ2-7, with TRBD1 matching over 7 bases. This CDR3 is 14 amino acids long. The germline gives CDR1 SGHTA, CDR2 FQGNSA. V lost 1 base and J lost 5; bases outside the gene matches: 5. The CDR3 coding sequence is TGTGCCAGCAGCTTAGAATACAGGGGTGACGAGCAGTACTTC. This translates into CASSLEYRGDEQYF.

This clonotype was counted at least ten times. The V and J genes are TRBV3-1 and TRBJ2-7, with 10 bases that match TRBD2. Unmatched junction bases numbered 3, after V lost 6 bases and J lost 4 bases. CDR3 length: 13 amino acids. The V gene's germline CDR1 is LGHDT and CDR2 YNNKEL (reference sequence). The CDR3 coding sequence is TGTGCCAGCAGTCTTAGCGGGAGGTACGAGCAGTACTTC. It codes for CASSLSGRYEQYF.

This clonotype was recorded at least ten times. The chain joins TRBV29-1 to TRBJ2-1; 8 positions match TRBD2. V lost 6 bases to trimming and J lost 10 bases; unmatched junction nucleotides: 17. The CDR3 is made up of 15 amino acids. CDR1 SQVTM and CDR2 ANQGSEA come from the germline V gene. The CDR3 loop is CSVRGPLAATREQFF. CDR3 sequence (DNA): TGCAGCGTCCGGGGTCCACTAGCGGCCACAAGGGAGCAGTTCTTC.

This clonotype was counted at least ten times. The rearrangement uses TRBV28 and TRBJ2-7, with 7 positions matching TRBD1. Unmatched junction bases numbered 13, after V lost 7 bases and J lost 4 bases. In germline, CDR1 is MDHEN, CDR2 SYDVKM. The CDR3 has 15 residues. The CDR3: CASTELQTGPYEQYF. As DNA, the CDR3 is TGTGCCAGCACCGAACTACAGACAGGGCCATACGAGCAGTACTTC.